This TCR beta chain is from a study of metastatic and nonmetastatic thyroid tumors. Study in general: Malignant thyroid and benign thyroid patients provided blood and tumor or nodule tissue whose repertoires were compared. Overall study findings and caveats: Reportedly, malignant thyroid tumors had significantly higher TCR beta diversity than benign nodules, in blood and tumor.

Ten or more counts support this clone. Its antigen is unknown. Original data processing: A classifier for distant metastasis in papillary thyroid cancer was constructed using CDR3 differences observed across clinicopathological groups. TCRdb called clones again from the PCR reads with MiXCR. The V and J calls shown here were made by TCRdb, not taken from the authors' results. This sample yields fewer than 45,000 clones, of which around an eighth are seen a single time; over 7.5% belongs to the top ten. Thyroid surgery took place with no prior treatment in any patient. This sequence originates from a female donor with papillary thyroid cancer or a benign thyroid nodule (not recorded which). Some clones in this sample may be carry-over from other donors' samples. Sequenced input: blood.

The CDR3: CASSLQGQVGHEQYF. CDR3 nucleotides: TGTGCCAGCAGTTTGCAGGGACAGGTAGGCCACGAGCAGTACTTC. The chain couples TRBV28 to TRBJ2-7; 8 bases line up with TRBD1. The V gene's germline CDR1 is MDHEN and CDR2 SYDVKM. The CDR3 has 15 amino acids. V lost 3 bases, J lost 5 bases, and 9 bases stayed unmatched.